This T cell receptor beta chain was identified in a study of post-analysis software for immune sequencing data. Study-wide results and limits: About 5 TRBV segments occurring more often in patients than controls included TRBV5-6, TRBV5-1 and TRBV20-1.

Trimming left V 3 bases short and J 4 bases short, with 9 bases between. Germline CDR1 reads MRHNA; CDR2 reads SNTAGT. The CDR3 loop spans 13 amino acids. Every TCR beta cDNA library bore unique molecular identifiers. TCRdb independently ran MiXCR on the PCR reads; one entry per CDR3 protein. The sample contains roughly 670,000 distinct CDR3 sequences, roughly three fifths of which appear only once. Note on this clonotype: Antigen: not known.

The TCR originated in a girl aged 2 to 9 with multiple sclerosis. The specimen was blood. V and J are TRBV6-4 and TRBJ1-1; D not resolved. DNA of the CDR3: TGTGCCAGCAGTGATAACAGCGTCACTGAAGCTTTCTTT. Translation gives CASSDNSVTEAFF.